This TCR beta chain derives from a study of T cells after somatic rescue of genetic block. Sequencing was performed with immunoSEQ multiplex PCR; in TCRdb, only in-frame clones are kept and a portion is missing. This sample carries 55,000 or so clones, approximately 96% of them seen once, and the ten largest clones take approximately 0.077%. Germline-derived CDR1 and CDR2 are SGDLS and YYNGEE. The CDR3 totals 18 residues. The ends lost 3 bases at V and 0 bases at J; junction bases unmatched: 8. The chain employs TRBV9 and TRBJ1-6, with 8 bases lining up with TRBD1. The receptor was isolated from a child under two years old. Source material: peripheral blood mononuclear cells (PBMCs). The CDR3 DNA is TGTGCCAGCAGCGCACGGGACAGGTCTTTCTCCTATAATTCACCCCTCCACTTT. The encoded protein is CASSARDRSFSYNSPLHF.